The 19 T cell receptor beta chains given below trace back to one sample, sequenced in a study of identical twins (dated by TCRdb to 2016 to 2017). Receptor amplification or capture employed 5' RACE. Data came from an Illumina HiSeq 2000. The public reads were reprocessed in TCRdb via fastp at Q25 and MiXCR, keeping in-frame beta chains. Duplicate CDR3 protein sequences are folded into a single record with the most common DNA and genes. The sample has approximately 300,000 distinct CDR3 sequences on record, roughly 9.8% of them singletons. The top ten constitute 6% to 8.5% of the sample. The same sample was also used in a study of yellow fever vaccine responses in identical twins.

Sequences were obtained from CD8+ T cells sorted from blood. Receptor source: a woman younger than 30 in good health.

This clonotype was observed many times. The chain combines TRBV29-1 with TRBJ2-2; D tentatively fits TRBD1 or TRBD2 (5 bases each). CDR1 and CDR2 from the germline V gene are SQVTM and ANQGSEA. CDR3 length: 16 amino acids. Trimming removed 1 base from V and 3 bases from J, with 15 bases in between. The chain's CDR3 is CSVEGTGTDYTGELFF. Here the CDR3 DNA reads TGCAGCGTTGAAGGTACCGGGACGGACTACACCGGGGAGCTGTTTTTT.

This clonotype came up many times. The chain combines TRBV7-2 with TRBJ2-1; D may be TRBD2 (5 bases). Germline V gene data show CDR1 as SGHTA and CDR2 as FQGNSA. The CDR3 length is 15 residues. Trimming shortened V by 6 bases and J by 0 bases, and 12 bases separated the two germline ends. The CDR3 DNA reads as TGTGCCAGCAGTAGAGCGGACCTCTCCTACAATGAGCAGTTCTTC. It codes for CASSRADLSYNEQFF.

This clonotype was seen many times. The rearrangement links TRBV7-9 to TRBJ2-1; D gene unclear. CDR3 size: 13 residues. Germline loops: CDR1 SEHNR, CDR2 FQNEAQ (reference sequence). V was cut by 5 bases and J by 6 bases, with 11 bases left in between. This CDR3 reads CASSPTASNEQFF. In nucleotides, the CDR3 is TGTGCCAGCAGCCCCACAGCTAGCAATGAGCAGTTCTTC. The full variable domain, rest sourced from reference TRBV7-9 and TRBJ2-1, is DTGVSQNPRHKITKRGQNVTFRCDPISEHNRLYWYRQTLGQGPEFLTYFQNEAQLEKSRLLSDRFSAERPKGSFSTLEIQRTEQGDSAMYLCASSPTASNEQFFGPGTRLTVL.

CDR3: CASTYVPGTEVQETQYF. CDR3 nucleotides: TGTGCCAGCACCTACGTACCCGGGACAGAAGTCCAAGAGACCCAGTACTTC. The chain joins TRBV28 to TRBJ2-5; 7 bases align to TRBD1. Unmatched junction bases numbered 15, after V lost 7 bases and J lost 1 base. Germline V lookup: CDR1 MDHEN, CDR2 SYDVKM. This CDR3 has 17 residues.

Ten or more counts support this clonotype. The J gene is TRBJ2-7, the V gene TRBV4-1; 8 nucleotides agree with TRBD1. V shed 3 bases and J 4 bases; nucleotides not matched to a gene: 2. Per germline, CDR1 MGHRA and CDR2 YSYEKL. This CDR3 comprises 13 residues. In nucleotides, the CDR3 is TGCGCCAGCAGCCATACAGGGGGGTACGAGCAGTACTTC. This translates into CASSHTGGYEQYF.

The chain joins TRBV11-2 to TRBJ2-3; D possibly corresponds to TRBD2 (7 bases). Trimming took 10 bases from V and 7 from J, leaving 24 bases between them. CDR1 and CDR2 from the germline V gene are SGHAT and FQNNGV. CDR3 length: 15 amino acids. For the CDR3, the DNA is TGTGCCACCCTCGAAAAACGGGGGGCCGGTTATACGCAGTATTTT. Encoded protein: CATLEKRGAGYTQYF. The whole variable domain, filled in from reference TRBV11-2 and TRBJ2-3, reads EAGVAQSPRYKIIEKRQSVAFWCNPISGHATLYWYQQILGQGPKLLIQFQNNGVVDDSQLPKDRFSAERLKGVDSTLKIQPAKLEDSAVYLCATLEKRGAGYTQYFGPGTRLTVL.

The table lists this clonotype with many counts. The chain combines TRBV28 with TRBJ1-5; weak D call: TRBD1 (5 bases). The germline gives CDR1 MDHEN, CDR2 SYDVKM. The V gene lost 3 bases and the J gene lost 1 base, with 10 bases spanning the gap. This CDR3 comprises 15 residues. CDR3 sequence (DNA): TGTGCCAGCAGTTTTCGATGGGGGAGCAATCAGCCCCAGCATTTT. Protein product: CASSFRWGSNQPQHF.

V usage is TRBV7-9 and J usage is TRBJ2-5, with 9 bases identical to TRBD2. CDR1 and CDR2 (germline): SEHNR, FQNEAQ (reference sequence). This CDR3 contains 15 residues. V shed 3 bases, J shed 4 bases, and the junction held 6 bases outside the gene matches. The CDR3 bases are TGTGCCAGCAGCTTGTTGCGGGAGGGCCCAGAGACCCAGTACTTC. Protein sequence: CASSLLREGPETQYF.

The chain joins TRBV11-2 to TRBJ2-3; D ambiguous. Trimming shortened V by 3 bases and J by 2 bases, and 9 bases separated the two germline ends. Germline-derived CDR1 and CDR2 are SGHAT and FQNNGV. CDR3 length: 14 residues. The CDR3 nucleotides are TGTGCCAGCAGCTTTGTGGTCTACACAGATACGCAGTATTTT. Its protein is CASSFVVYTDTQYF.

The chain combines TRBV5-1 with TRBJ2-3; tentatively, D is TRBD2 (6 bases). V was trimmed by 8 bases and J by 2 bases, leaving 15 bases between them. Germline V CDR1 and CDR2: SGHRS, YFSETQ. This CDR3 contains 14 residues. Here the CDR3 DNA reads TGCGCCAGTGAAATGGGGGGACTCACAGATACGCAGTATTTT. Protein: CASEMGGLTDTQYF.

The table lists this clonotype with a few counts. The V call is TRBV24-1, the J call TRBJ1-1; no definite D call. The CDR3 contains 12 residues. The V gene's germline CDR1 is KGHDR and CDR2 SFDVKD. V was shortened by 0 bases and J by 4 bases, with 2 bases between the two germline ends. The CDR3 sequence: CATSDLGTEAFF. Here the CDR3 DNA reads TGTGCCACCAGTGATTTGGGCACTGAAGCTTTCTTT.

The chain is built from TRBV29-1 and TRBJ2-2, with D possibly being TRBD2 (7 bases). Trimming shortened V by 5 bases and J by 5 bases, and 15 bases separated the two germline ends. The CDR3 sequence is 14 residues long. Germline values: CDR1 SQVTM, CDR2 ANQGSEA. CDR3 nucleotide sequence: TGCAGCGTTCATGGGGGGGCGGGAACCGGGGAGCTGTTTTTT. Amino acids: CSVHGGAGTGELFF.

The chain combines TRBV20-1 with TRBJ2-2; 9 bases fit TRBD1. Per the germline V gene, CDR1 is DFQATT and CDR2 is SNEGSKA (reference sequence). Germline trimming cut 5 bases from V and 5 bases from J; bases unmatched to any gene: 18. The CDR3 length is 18 residues. CDR3 nucleotide sequence: TGCAGTGCTCCCAATTTCGGTGGGGGACAGGGATTTACCGGGGAGCTGTTTTTT. Translated, it gives CSAPNFGGGQGFTGELFF.

This clonotype was picked up many times. V is TRBV4-1 and J is TRBJ2-1, with D perhaps matching TRBD1 (6 bases). The V and J ends lost 2 bases and 5 bases respectively, with 10 bases between them. This CDR3 contains 14 residues. Germline CDR1 reads MGHRA; CDR2 reads YSYEKL. In DNA form, the CDR3 reads TGCGCCAGCAGCCAACCCAGGGGAAACAATGAGCAGTTCTTC. Translated, it gives CASSQPRGNNEQFF.

This clonotype turned up a few times. The chain links TRBV29-1 to TRBJ1-1, with D possibly being TRBD1 (6 bases). CDR1 SQVTM and CDR2 ANQGSEA come from the germline V gene. Trimming pared 7 bases from V and 1 base from J, leaving 13 bases between. The CDR3 extends over 13 amino acids. The CDR3, as DNA: TGCAGCGGCCTACAGGGCCAGAACACTGAAGCTTTCTTT. This encodes CSGLQGQNTEAFF.

The CDR3 bases are TGTGCCAGCAGGGCTACATCCGGGACGCCCTTCGAGCAGTACTTC. This gives the protein CASRATSGTPFEQYF. The genes are TRBV5-5 and TRBJ2-7; D is tentatively TRBD1 or TRBD2 (5 bases each). The CDR3 loop spans 15 amino acids. The V and J ends lost 5 bases and 6 bases respectively, with 21 bases between them. Germline assignment: CDR1 SGHKS and CDR2 YYEKEE (reference sequence). Full variable domain (rest looked up from reference TRBV5-5 and TRBJ2-7): DAGVTQSPTHLIKTRGQQVTLRCSPISGHKSVSWYQQVLGQGPQFIFQYYEKEERGRGNFPDRFSARQFPNYSSELNVNALLLGDSALYLCASRATSGTPFEQYFGPGTRLTVT.

This clonotype was observed a few times. This chain connects TRBV6-2 or TRBV6-3 to TRBJ2-3; 12 positions match TRBD2. CDR1 MNHEY and CDR2 SVGEGT come from the germline V gene. Germline trimming cut 5 bases from V and 3 bases from J; bases unmatched to any gene: 3. The CDR3 has 15 amino acids. The CDR3: CASSQTSGSTDTQYF. The DNA for the CDR3 is TGTGCCAGCAGTCAGACTAGCGGGAGTACAGATACGCAGTATTTT.

This clonotype was recorded at least ten times. V and J are TRBV6-1 and TRBJ2-3, with TRBD2 matching 11 bases. V shed 7 bases and J 0 bases; nucleotides not matched to a gene: 12. Germline CDR1 MNHNS, CDR2 SASEGT. CDR3 size: 18 residues. CDR3 in amino acids: CASTPLAGGTTSTDTQYF. In nucleotides, the CDR3 is TGTGCCAGCACTCCCCTAGCGGGGGGCACAACTAGCACAGATACGCAGTATTTT.

This clonotype was counted only a few times. The chain has TRBV27 and TRBJ2-2; possible D gene TRBD2, 6 bases. Germline V gene sequence: CDR1 MNHEY, CDR2 SMNVEV (reference sequence). The CDR3 length is 15 residues. V lost 7 bases to trimming and J lost 5 bases, with 17 bases between them. The CDR3 loop is CASTILGTGTGELFF. CDR3 bases: TGTGCCAGCACAATCCTAGGGACTGGGACCGGGGAGCTGTTTTTT.